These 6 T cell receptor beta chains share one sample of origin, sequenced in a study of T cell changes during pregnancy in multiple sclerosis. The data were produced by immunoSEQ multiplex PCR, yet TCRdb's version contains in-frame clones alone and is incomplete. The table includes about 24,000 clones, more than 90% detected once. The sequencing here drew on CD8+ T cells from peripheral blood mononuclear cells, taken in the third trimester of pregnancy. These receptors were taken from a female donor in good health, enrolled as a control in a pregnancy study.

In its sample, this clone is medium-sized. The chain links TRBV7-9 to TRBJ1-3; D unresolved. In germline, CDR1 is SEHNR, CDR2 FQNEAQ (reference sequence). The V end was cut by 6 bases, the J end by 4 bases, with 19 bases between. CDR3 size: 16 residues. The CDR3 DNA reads TGTGCCAGCAGGGACGGTTCGGGATCTACAGGAAACACCATATATTTT. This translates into CASRDGSGSTGNTIYF.

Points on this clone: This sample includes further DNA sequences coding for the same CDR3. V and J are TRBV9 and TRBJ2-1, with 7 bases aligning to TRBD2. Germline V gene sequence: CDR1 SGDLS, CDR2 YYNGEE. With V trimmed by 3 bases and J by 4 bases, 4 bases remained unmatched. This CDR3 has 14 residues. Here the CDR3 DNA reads TGTGCCAGCAGCGGGACTAGTTCATACAATGAGCAGTTCTTC. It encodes CASSGTSSYNEQFF.

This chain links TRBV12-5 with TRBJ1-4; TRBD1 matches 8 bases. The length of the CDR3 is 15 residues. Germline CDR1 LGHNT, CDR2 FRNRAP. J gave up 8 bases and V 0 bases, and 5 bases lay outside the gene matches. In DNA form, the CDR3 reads TGTGCTAGTGGTTTGGTACAAGCAGGGGGCGAAAAACTGTTTTTT. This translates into CASGLVQAGGEKLFF.

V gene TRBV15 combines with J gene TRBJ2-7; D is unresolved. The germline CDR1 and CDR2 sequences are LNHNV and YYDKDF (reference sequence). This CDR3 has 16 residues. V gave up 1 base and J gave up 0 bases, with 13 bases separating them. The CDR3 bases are TGTGCCACCAGCAGAGCGGTTTCTGACATCTCCTACGAGCAGTACTTC. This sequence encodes CATSRAVSDISYEQYF. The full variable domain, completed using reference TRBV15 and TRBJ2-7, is DAMVIQNPRYQVTQFGKPVTLSCSQTLNHNVMYWYQQKSSQAPKLLFHYYDKDFNNEADTPDNFQSRRPNTSFCFLDIRSPGLGDTAMYLCATSRAVSDISYEQYFGPGTRLTVT.

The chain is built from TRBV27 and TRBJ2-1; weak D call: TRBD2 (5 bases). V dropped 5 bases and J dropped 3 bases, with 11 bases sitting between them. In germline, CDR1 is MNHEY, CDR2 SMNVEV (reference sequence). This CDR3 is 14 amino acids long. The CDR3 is CASSRSRDYNEQFF. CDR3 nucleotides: TGTGCCAGCAGTCGTTCCCGGGACTACAATGAGCAGTTCTTC.

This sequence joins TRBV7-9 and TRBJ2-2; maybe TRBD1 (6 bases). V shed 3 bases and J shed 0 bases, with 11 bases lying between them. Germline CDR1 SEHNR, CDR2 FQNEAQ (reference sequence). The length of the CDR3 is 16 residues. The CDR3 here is CASSFRDKANTGELFF. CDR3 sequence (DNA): TGTGCCAGCAGCTTCCGGGACAAGGCGAACACCGGGGAGCTGTTTTTT.